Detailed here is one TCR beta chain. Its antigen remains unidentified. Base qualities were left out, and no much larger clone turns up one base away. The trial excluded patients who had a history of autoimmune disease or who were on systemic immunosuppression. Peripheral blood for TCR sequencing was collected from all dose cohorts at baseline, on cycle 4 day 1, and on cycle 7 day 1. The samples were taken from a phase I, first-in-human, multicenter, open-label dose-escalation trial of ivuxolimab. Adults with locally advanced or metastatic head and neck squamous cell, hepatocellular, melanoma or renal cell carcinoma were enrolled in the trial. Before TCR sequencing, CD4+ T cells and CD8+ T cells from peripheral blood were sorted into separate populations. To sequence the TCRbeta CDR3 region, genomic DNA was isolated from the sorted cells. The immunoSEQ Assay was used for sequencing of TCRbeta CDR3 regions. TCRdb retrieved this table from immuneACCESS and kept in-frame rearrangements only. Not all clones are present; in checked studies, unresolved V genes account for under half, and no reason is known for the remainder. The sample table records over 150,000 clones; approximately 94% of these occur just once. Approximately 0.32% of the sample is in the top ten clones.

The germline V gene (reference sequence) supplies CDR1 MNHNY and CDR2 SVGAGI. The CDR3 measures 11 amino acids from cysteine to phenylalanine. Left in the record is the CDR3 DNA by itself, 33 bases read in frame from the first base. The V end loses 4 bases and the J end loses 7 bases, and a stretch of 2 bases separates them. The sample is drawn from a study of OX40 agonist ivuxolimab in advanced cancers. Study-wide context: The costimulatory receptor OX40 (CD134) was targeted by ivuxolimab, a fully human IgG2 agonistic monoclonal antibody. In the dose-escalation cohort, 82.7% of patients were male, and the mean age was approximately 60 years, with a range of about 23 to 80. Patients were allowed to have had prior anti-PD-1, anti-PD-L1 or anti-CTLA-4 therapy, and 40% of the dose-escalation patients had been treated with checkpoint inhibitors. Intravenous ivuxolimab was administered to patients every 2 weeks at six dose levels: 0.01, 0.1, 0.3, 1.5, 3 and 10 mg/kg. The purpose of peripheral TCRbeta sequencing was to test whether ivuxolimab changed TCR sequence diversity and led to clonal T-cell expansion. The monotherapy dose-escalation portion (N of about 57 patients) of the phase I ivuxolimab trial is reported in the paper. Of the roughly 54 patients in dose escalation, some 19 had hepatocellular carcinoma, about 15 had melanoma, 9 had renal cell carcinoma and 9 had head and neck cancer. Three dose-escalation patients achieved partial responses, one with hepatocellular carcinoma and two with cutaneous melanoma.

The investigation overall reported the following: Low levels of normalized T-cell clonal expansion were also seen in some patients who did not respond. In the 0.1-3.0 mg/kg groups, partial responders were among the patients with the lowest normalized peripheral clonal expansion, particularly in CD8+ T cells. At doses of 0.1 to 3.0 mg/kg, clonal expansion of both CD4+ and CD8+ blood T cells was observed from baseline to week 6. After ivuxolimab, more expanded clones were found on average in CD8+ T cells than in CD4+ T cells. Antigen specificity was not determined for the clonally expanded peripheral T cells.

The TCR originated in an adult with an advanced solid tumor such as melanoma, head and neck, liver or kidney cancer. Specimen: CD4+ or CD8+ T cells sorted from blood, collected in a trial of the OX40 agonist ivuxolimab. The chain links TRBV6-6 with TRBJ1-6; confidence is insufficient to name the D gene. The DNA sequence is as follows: TGTGCCAGCAGTTCCAATTCACCCCTCCACTTT. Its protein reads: CASSSNSPLHF.